The subject of this entry is one T cell receptor beta chain. Its antigen is still unknown. This sample is drawn from a study of graft-versus-host responses after intestinal transplantation. Study context: Transplantation in recipients was multivisceral, liver-intestinal, or isolated intestinal.

In germline, CDR1 is SNHLY, CDR2 FYNNEI. This CDR3 has 15 amino acids. V was shortened by 7 bases and J by 5 bases, with 18 bases between the two germline ends. Generated by immunoSEQ multiplex PCR, the TCRdb table keeps only in-frame clones and is missing some. The table lists 50,000 to 75,000 clones, approximately 91% of them singletons. The study, taken as a whole, reports: Some GvH clones were seen earlier in gut or blood, suggesting intestinal origin. Early post-transplant declines in HvG were associated with peak levels of circulating GvH clones. Within the allografts of patients who had graft-donor T cell macrochimerism, graft-versus-host to host-versus-graft clonal ratios were high.

This receptor was identified in a human donor who was the organ donor for an intestinal transplant. This specimen consisted of unstimulated CD8+ T cells sorted from spleen or lymph node cells, obtained before transplant. The chain is built from TRBV2 and TRBJ2-1; possibly TRBD2 for D (5 bases). The CDR3 region has the DNA TGTGCCAGCAACCTGCTGGTGGGAGATGACAATGAGCAGTTCTTC. Amino acids: CASNLLVGDDNEQFF.